The 14 T cell receptor beta chains presented below share a single source sample, sequenced in a study of breast tumors, draining lymph nodes, adjacent tissues. The lymph nodes were axillary draining lymph nodes from breast cancer patients. MiXCR, applied by TCRdb to the multiplex PCR reads, yields one record per CDR3 protein. The sample contains about 230,000 distinct CDR3 sequences, 32% of which appear only once. Specimen: axillary lymph node tissue. These receptor sequences come from a female donor with breast cancer. Some clones in this sample may be carry-over from other donors' samples.

Worth noting for this clonotype: This could be a read error, since a much larger clone is one nucleotide away. The chain carries TRBV6-5 and TRBJ2-3, with D possibly TRBD2 on 7 matching bases. This CDR3 region has 15 residues. Deletions cut 0 bases from V and 11 bases from J, with 18 bases between. Germline V gene lookup returns CDR1 MNHEY and CDR2 SVGAGI. CDR3 residues: CASSYSGRGGFMQYF. The CDR3 nucleotides are TGTGCCAGCAGTTACTCAGGAAGGGGGGGGTTTATGCAGTATTTT.

In its sample, this clonotype was seen many times. The chain links TRBV15 to TRBJ2-7; 10 bases match TRBD2. CDR1 is LNHNV and CDR2 is YYDKDF in the germline V gene (reference sequence). Trimming cost V 1 base and J 5 bases; bases outside gene matches: 8. CDR3 length: 16 amino acids. DNA of the CDR3: TGTGCCACCAGCAGAGGAGCTAGCGGGAGTACCCACGAGCAGTACTTC. Translated, it gives CATSRGASGSTHEQYF.

V gene TRBV9 combines with J gene TRBJ1-5; tentative D call: TRBD1 (6 bases). CDR1 SGDLS and CDR2 YYNGEE come from the germline V gene. The CDR3 loop spans 14 amino acids. V dropped 5 bases and J dropped 11 bases, with 20 bases sitting between them. The CDR3 reads CASRVNRVTETQHF. As DNA, the CDR3 is TGTGCCAGCAGGGTGAACAGGGTTACGGAGACCCAGCATTTT. The full variable domain, with the rest looked up from reference TRBV9 and TRBJ1-5, is DSGVTQTPKHLITATGQRVTLRCSPRSGDLSVYWYQQSLDQGLQFLIQYYNGEERAKGNILERFSAQQFPDLHSELNLSSLELGDSALYFCASRVNRVTETQHFGDGTRLSIL.

This clonotype was counted at least ten times. J is TRBJ2-3 and V is TRBV20-1; the match to TRBD2 covers 10 bases. The CDR3 extends over 15 amino acids. V lost 6 bases and J lost 6; bases outside the gene matches: 12. Per the germline V gene, CDR1 is DFQATT and CDR2 is SNEGSKA (reference sequence). The CDR3 DNA reads TGCAGTGCCCTTCTAGCGGGAGTCAGTGGGGATACGCAGTATTTT. Its protein product is CSALLAGVSGDTQYF.

This rearrangement joins TRBV5-5 to TRBJ2-1; maybe TRBD2 (6 bases). The germline gives CDR1 SGHKS, CDR2 YYEKEE (reference sequence). The CDR3 extends over 15 amino acids. Trimming cost V 3 bases and J 8 bases, with 18 bases left between them. The CDR3 loop is CASSSSRALAYEQFF. The CDR3 coding sequence is TGTGCCAGCAGCTCTTCCCGGGCACTAGCCTATGAGCAGTTCTTC.

This clonotype was recorded many times. The V call is TRBV11-2, the J call TRBJ2-1; TRBD2 is a possible D gene (6 bases). The CDR3 sequence is 15 residues long. Between the trimmed V and J ends, which lost 3 bases and 2 bases, there was a span of 11 bases. Germline CDR1 reads SGHAT; CDR2 reads FQNNGV. DNA for the CDR3: TGTGCCAGCAGCTTTGGAGGAGGGCCCTACAATGAGCAGTTCTTC. Protein sequence: CASSFGGGPYNEQFF.

This clonotype was observed many times. This chain uses TRBV5-6 with TRBJ1-2, with TRBD1 identical over 7 bases. The J segment lost 6 bases and the V segment lost 3 bases, leaving 5 bases of the junction unmatched. CDR1 is SGHDT and CDR2 is YYEEEE in the germline V gene. The CDR3 spans 13 residues. In DNA, the CDR3 is TGTGCCAGCAGCTACGACAGGGTGGATGGCTACACCTTC. This sequence encodes CASSYDRVDGYTF.

This clonotype occurred many times. The chain links TRBV4-3 to TRBJ2-3; D is possibly TRBD2 (6 bases). This CDR3 has 15 amino acids. Trimming stripped 4 bases from V and 2 bases from J, with 13 bases between. Germline V lookup: CDR1 LGHNA, CDR2 YSLEER. The CDR3 here is CASSRSGLATDTQYF. CDR3 coding DNA: TGCGCCAGCAGCCGATCGGGACTGGCCACAGATACGCAGTATTTT.

This clonotype was observed many times. The V and J genes are TRBV4-3 and TRBJ2-2, with D unresolved. Germline assignment: CDR1 LGHNA and CDR2 YSLEER. The ends were cut back, 0 bases at V and 6 bases at J, with 8 bases in the middle. The CDR3 totals 14 residues. This CDR3 reads CASSQEGVPGELFF. CDR3 sequence (DNA): TGCGCCAGCAGCCAAGAGGGCGTTCCCGGGGAGCTGTTTTTT.

The J gene is TRBJ2-7, the V gene TRBV25-1, with 10 bases identical to TRBD2. The V gene end was trimmed by 5 bases and the J gene end by 0 bases; junction bases not matched to a gene: 7. The V gene's germline CDR1 is MGHDK and CDR2 SYGVNS. The CDR3 loop spans 16 amino acids. CDR3 DNA: TGTGCCAGCAGTCCCATAGCGGGAGGTACCTCCTACGAGCAGTACTTC. Its protein is CASSPIAGGTSYEQYF.

This clonotype was detected many times. The chain has TRBV7-9 and TRBJ1-2, with 9 positions matching TRBD1. This CDR3 region has 14 residues. CDR1 and CDR2 from the germline V gene are SEHNR and FQNEAQ (reference sequence). The junction had 7 bases not matched to a gene; V was cut back by 3 bases and J by 8 bases. The CDR3 sequence: CASSLSTGGEGYTF. CDR3 in DNA: TGTGCCAGCAGCTTGTCCACAGGGGGCGAAGGCTACACCTTC.

This clonotype was picked up many times. This chain uses TRBV5-5 with TRBJ2-1; D is possibly TRBD1 (6 bases). Trimming removed 7 bases from V and 7 bases from J, with 15 bases in between. The germline V gene encodes CDR1 SGHKS and CDR2 YYEKEE (reference sequence). This CDR3 spans 13 amino acids. CDR3 nucleotide sequence: TGTGCCAGCGCGACCAGGGGTTTGAATGAGCAGTTCTTC. This gives the protein CASATRGLNEQFF.

In this sample, this clonotype turned up many times. V gene TRBV28 combines with J gene TRBJ2-7; D is perhaps TRBD1 (6 bases). CDR1 MDHEN and CDR2 SYDVKM come from the germline V gene. Trimming cost V 4 bases and J 7 bases, with 14 bases left between them. The CDR3 runs 13 residues. The chain's CDR3 is CASSSEGEWEQYF. CDR3 in DNA: TGTGCCAGCAGTTCAGAGGGGGAATGGGAGCAGTACTTC.

This clonotype showed up many times. The rearrangement uses TRBV4-1 and TRBJ2-3; D is perhaps TRBD1 (6 bases). This CDR3 is 15 amino acids long. The germline gives CDR1 MGHRA, CDR2 YSYEKL. The V and J ends lost 3 bases and 0 bases respectively, with 10 bases between them. The CDR3 sequence is CASSHGTFSTDTQYF. The CDR3 bases are TGCGCCAGCAGCCACGGGACATTTAGCACAGATACGCAGTATTTT.